There are a few counts of the clone carrying this TCR beta chain. The antigen remains undetermined. TCR beta libraries were made by quantitative 5'-RACE with molecular barcodes. MiXCR, applied by TCRdb to the 5' RACE reads, yields one record per CDR3 protein. The sample has about 510,000 distinct CDR3 sequences; over 4% are singletons. This sample was included in a study of CD8 T cells in ankylosing spondylitis. Germline lookup yields CDR1 SGHVS and CDR2 FQNEAQ. V was clipped by 3 bases and J by 3 bases, with 15 bases between them. The CDR3 covers 16 residues. Study-level results: In ankylosing spondylitis blood, a motif of roughly eight highly homologous TCR beta variants appeared characteristic. Relatively scarce in peripheral blood, disease-linked clones were CD8+. Several of the motif variants were reported before in synovial fluid and blood from reactive arthritis.

This rearrangement joins TRBV7-8 to TRBJ2-1; TRBD2 might be the D (6 bases). Sequences were obtained from blood, either unsorted or a sorted T cell fraction (not recorded which). This receptor was taken from a male donor with ankylosing spondylitis. CDR3: CASSFGRLGSYNEQFF. CDR3 in DNA: TGTGCCAGCAGCTTCGGGAGACTAGGGAGCTACAATGAGCAGTTCTTC.